The present T cell receptor (beta chain) was sequenced within a study of T cells in narcolepsy. About the research overall: Donors had narcolepsy type 1 or type 2, or were healthy controls.

Study-wide results and caveats: No autoreactive T cell clone sequences appeared in some memory CD4+ repertoires. Autoreactive HCRT-specific and TRIB2-specific clonotypes were marked in same-patient CSF-versus-blood CD4+ comparisons. Autoreactive clonotypes reportedly recurred in blood of same and different patients, not controls.

Germline CDR1 reads DFQATT; CDR2 reads SNEGSKA (reference sequence). V lost 6 bases and J 3 bases, leaving 9 bases between the germline ends. The CDR3 totals 11 residues. In regard to this clone: Its antigen is not known. The sample has other DNA sequences that encode this CDR3 too.

Repertoires were generated with immunoSEQ multiplex PCR, while TCRdb's copy carries only in-frame clones and drops some. The sample contains fewer than 30,000 clones, around 85% of which appear only once. The rearrangement uses TRBV20-1 and TRBJ2-7; D uncertain. The source of this sequence is a human donor in good health. Sample: memory (CD45RA-) CD4+ T cells from blood. CDR3 sequence: CSARRNYEQYF. In DNA, the CDR3 is TGCAGTGCGCGGAGAAACTACGAGCAGTACTTC.